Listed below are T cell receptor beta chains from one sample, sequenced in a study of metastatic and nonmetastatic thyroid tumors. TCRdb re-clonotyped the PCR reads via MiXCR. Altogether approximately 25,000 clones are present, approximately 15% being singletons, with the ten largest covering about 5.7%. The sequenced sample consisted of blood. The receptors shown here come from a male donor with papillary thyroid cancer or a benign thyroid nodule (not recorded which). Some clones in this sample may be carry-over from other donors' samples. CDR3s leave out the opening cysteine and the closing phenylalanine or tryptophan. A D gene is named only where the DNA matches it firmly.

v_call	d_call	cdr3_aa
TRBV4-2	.	ASSQDLQSRGRGPEAF
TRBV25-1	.	ASTSAASTDTQY
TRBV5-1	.	ASSLDVGGNYGYT
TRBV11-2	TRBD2	ASSLEIAGPPDTQY
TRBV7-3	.	ASSPFVGSYNEQF
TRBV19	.	ASSIAIKETQY
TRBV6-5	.	ASISTRGAGNSPLH
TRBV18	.	ASSPTVGYGYT
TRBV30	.	AWRGLGGNTIY
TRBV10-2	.	ASSMDDYGYT
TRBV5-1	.	ASSLRDIPNYGYT
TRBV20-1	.	SARDGGEQF
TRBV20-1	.	SAREREFGELF
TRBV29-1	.	SVPDGNYGYT
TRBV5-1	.	ASSLGDFNEKLF
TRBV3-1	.	ASSHRGGYEQY
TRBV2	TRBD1	ASSFAGQGYYEQY
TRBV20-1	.	SASTPGPEAF
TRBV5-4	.	ASSIGKETQY
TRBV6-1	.	ASRGGRYEQY
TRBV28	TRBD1	ASSTTGGGDEQF
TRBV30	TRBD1	AWRPTGVVYGYT
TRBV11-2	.	ASSGQSKQNTEAF
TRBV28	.	ASSPDLGPLGQPQH
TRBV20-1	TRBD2	SARVPSGDSYEQY